The rows below give T cell receptor beta chains drawn from one sample of a study of control samples from healthy donors and cancer patients. Data came from immunoSEQ multiplex PCR; TCRdb stores just in-frame clones and leaves some out. The sample holds under 300,000 clones, around 80% seen once. Input material: PBMCs. Receptors were obtained from a woman aged 60-75 years with lung cancer. CDR3s leave out the opening cysteine and the closing phenylalanine or tryptophan.

V: TRBV27
J: TRBJ1-3
CDR3: ASSWSGNTIY

V: TRBV5-3
J: TRBJ1-5
CDR3: ARSRGRRRETLALYQPQH

V: TRBV3-1/TRBV3-2
J: TRBJ1-4
CDR3: ASSQEGATQDEKLF

V: TRBV4-1
J: TRBJ2-5
CDR3: ASSQGGANEETQY

V: TRBV30
J: TRBJ1-3
CDR3: AWSVDMEGNTIY

V: TRBV3-1/TRBV3-2
J: TRBJ1-3
CDR3: ASSRERLLTGNTIY

V: TRBV11-2
J: TRBJ1-2
CDR3: ASSPLGGPRRYGYT

V: TRBV4-1
J: TRBJ2-1
CDR3: ASRGLARGEQF

V: TRBV5-1
J: TRBJ2-7
CDR3: ASSFSGGETYEQY

V: TRBV18
J: TRBJ1-1
CDR3: ASSQDGSSNTEAF

V: TRBV27
J: TRBJ1-6
CDR3: ASSAELNSPLH

V: TRBV10-3
J: TRBJ1-1
CDR3: AIRKSGVSPDTEAF

V: TRBV5-1
J: TRBJ1-1
CDR3: ASSVDGMNTEAF

V: TRBV28
J: TRBJ1-3
CDR3: ASSLWTGSGNTIY

V: TRBV5-1
J: TRBJ1-2
CDR3: ASSLEGAEGYT

V: TRBV12-5
J: TRBJ1-4
CDR3: ASGRGQGLSEKLF

V: TRBV18
J: TRBJ2-7
CDR3: ASSEDSFLYEQY

V: TRBV2
J: TRBJ2-7
CDR3: ASTQDYEQY

V: TRBV11-3
J: TRBJ2-2
CDR3: ASSPGGNTGELF

V: TRBV5-1
J: TRBJ1-2
CDR3: ASSLGQGLKYGYT

V: TRBV29-1
J: TRBJ2-7
CDR3: SVAHGTGWSEQY

V: TRBV14
J: TRBJ1-2
CDR3: ASSPSSTLNYGYT

V: TRBV28
J: TRBJ1-5
CDR3: ASREQGRRNQPQH

V: TRBV7-3
J: TRBJ1-2
CDR3: ASGRGTNYGYT

V: TRBV9
J: TRBJ2-1
CDR3: ASSVAPSSYNEQF

V: TRBV6-5
J: TRBJ2-3
CDR3: ASSYKGFTDTQY

V: TRBV3-1/TRBV3-2
J: TRBJ1-3
CDR3: ASSPQGTPGNTIY

V: TRBV11-2
J: TRBJ2-7
CDR3: ASSLDSRYEQY

V: TRBV5-1
J: TRBJ2-1
CDR3: ASSPQTSAHNEQF

V: TRBV4-1
J: TRBJ2-7
CDR3: ASSRNSGGYDEQY

V: TRBV5-1
J: TRBJ1-4
CDR3: ASTKDRARANEKLF

V: TRBV24-1
J: TRBJ1-5
CDR3: ATASAASNQPQH

V: TRBV6-5
J: TRBJ2-7
CDR3: ATQPARALYEQY

V: TRBV29-1
J: TRBJ2-3
CDR3: SVEGGRGADTQY

V: TRBV5-6
J: TRBJ2-3
CDR3: ASSLVTDTQY

V: TRBV12-3/TRBV12-4
J: TRBJ2-5
CDR3: ASRSVETQY

V: TRBV6-5
J: TRBJ2-7
CDR3: ASTRYRYEQY

V: TRBV19
J: TRBJ2-5
CDR3: ASSKGGGRAWETQY

V: TRBV12-3/TRBV12-4
J: TRBJ2-1
CDR3: ASSLTGTGEF

V: TRBV28
J: TRBJ1-5
CDR3: ASIGGYAYSNQPQH

V: TRBV7-9
J: TRBJ1-1
CDR3: ASSLARANTEAF

V: TRBV28
J: TRBJ2-2
CDR3: ASSPGQVRAGELF

V: TRBV11-1
J: TRBJ2-3
CDR3: ASSDRGGPSTQY

V: TRBV5-1
J: TRBJ2-3
CDR3: ASSLEGALSDTQY

V: TRBV5-6
J: TRBJ2-1
CDR3: ASSSLTSFRGNEQF

V: TRBV27
J: TRBJ2-7
CDR3: ASSSRGTYEQY

V: TRBV7-9
J: TRBJ2-7
CDR3: ASSLGILENEQY

V: TRBV2
J: TRBJ1-5
CDR3: ASKGQAFGGQPQH

V: TRBV5-1
J: TRBJ2-5
CDR3: ASSRTQETQY

V: TRBV9
J: TRBJ1-3
CDR3: ASSSPRDTIY

V: TRBV6-5
J: TRBJ2-1
CDR3: ASRAGPAYNEQF

V: TRBV5-1
J: TRBJ1-1
CDR3: ASSSGQDLDTEAF

V: TRBV5-6
J: TRBJ1-1
CDR3: ASHWGLGRYTEAF

V: TRBV7-3
J: TRBJ2-2
CDR3: ASSPSSLSTGELF